This T cell receptor (beta chain) was captured in a study of shared clonotypes between healthy human individuals. V lost 2 bases, J lost 7 bases, and 1 base stayed unmatched. CDR3 size: 14 residues. Germline CDR1 reads MDHEN; CDR2 reads SYDVKM. Across several immunoSEQ plates, the genomic DNA of each subset was split evenly. Using immunoSEQ multiplex PCR, the repertoire was profiled, and TCRdb retains in-frame clones only, with some absent. The sample lists about 1.1 million clones, approximately 80% occurring once. Material: memory CD4+ T cells from PBMCs. Subset denoted: CD45RA-negative fraction. The TCR comes from a man between 18 and 29 years old in good health. Some clones in this sample may be carry-over from other donors' samples. The chain combines TRBV28 with TRBJ2-1, with 11 bases identical to TRBD2. The CDR3 coding sequence is TGTGCCAGCAGTTTAGTAGCGGGAGGGAATGAGCAGTTCTTC. Its translation is CASSLVAGGNEQFF.